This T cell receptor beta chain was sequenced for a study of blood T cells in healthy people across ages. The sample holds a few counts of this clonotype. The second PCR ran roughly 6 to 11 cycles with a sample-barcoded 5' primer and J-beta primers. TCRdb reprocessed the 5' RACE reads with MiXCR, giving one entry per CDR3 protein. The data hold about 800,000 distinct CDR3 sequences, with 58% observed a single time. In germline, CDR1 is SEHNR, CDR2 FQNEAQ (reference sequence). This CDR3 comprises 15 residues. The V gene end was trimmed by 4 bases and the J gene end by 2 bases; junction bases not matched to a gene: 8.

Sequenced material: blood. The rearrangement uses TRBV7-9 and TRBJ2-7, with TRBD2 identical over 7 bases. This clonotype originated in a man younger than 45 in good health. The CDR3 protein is CASSSRERDAYEQYF. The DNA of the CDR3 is TGTGCCAGCAGCTCCCGGGAGCGGGACGCCTACGAGCAGTACTTC.